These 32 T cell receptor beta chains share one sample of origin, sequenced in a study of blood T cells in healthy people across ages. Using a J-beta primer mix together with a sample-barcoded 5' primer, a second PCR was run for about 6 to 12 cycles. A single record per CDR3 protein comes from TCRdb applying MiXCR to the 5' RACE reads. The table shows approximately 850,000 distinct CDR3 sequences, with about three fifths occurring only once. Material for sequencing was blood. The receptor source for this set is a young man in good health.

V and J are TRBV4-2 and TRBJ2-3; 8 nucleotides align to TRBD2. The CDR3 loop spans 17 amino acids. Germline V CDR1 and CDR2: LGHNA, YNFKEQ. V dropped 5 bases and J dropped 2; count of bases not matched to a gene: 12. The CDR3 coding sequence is TGTGCCAGCAGCGCCCGGGAGGGCTCCCCATCCACAGATACGCAGTATTTT. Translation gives CASSAREGSPSTDTQYF.

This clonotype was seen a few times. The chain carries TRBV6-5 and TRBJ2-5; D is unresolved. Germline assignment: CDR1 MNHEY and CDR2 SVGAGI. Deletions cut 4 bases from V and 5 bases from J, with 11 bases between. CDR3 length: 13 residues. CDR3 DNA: TGTGCCAGCAGTTCCACAAATGGGGAGACCCAGTACTTC. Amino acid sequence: CASSSTNGETQYF.

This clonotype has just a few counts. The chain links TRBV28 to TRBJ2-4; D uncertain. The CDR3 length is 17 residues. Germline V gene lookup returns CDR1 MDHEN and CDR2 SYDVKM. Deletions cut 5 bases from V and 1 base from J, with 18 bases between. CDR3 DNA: TGTGCCAGCAGTCCTATTGGCGAAGGAGCCGCCAAAAACATTCAGTACTTC. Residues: CASSPIGEGAAKNIQYF.

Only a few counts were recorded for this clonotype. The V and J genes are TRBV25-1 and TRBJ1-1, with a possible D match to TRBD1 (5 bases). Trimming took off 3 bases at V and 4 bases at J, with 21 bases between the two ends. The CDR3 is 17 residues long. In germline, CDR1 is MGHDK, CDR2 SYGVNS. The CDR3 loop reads CASSDGTGLKPGTEAFF. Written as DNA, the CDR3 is TGTGCCAGCAGTGACGGTACAGGATTAAAGCCGGGCACTGAAGCTTTCTTT.

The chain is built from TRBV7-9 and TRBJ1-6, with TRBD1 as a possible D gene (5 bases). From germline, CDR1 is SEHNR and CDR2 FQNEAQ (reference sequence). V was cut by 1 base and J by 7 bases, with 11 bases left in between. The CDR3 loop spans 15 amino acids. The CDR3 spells CASSLGGFGNSPLHF. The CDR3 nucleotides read TGTGCCAGCAGCTTAGGGGGGTTTGGGAATTCACCCCTCCACTTT.

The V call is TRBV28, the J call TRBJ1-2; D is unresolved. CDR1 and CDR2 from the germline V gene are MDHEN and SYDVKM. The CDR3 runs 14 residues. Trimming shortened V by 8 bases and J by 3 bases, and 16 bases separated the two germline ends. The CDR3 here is CASGQVGFDYGYTF. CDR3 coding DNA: TGTGCCAGCGGTCAAGTGGGCTTTGACTATGGCTACACCTTC.

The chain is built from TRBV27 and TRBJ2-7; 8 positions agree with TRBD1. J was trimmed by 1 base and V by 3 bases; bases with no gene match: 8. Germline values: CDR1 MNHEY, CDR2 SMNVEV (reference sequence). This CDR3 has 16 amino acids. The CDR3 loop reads CASSFSTGENSYEQYF. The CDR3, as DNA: TGTGCCAGCAGTTTCTCGACAGGGGAAAATTCCTACGAGCAGTACTTC.

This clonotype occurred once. This CDR3 reads CAIHDRRNTIYF. In DNA form, the CDR3 reads TGTGCCATCCACGACAGGAGAAACACCATATATTTT. The chain carries TRBV10-3 and TRBJ1-3, with D perhaps TRBD1 (6 bases). The CDR3 totals 12 residues. Trimming took off 8 bases at V and 5 bases at J, with 10 bases between the two ends. Germline CDR1 is ENHRY and CDR2 is SYGVKD.

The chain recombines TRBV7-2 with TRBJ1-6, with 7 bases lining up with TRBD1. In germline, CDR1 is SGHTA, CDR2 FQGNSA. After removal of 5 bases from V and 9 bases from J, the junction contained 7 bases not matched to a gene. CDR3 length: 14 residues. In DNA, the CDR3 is TGTGCCAGCAGCCCAACAGGGGTTGGTTCACCCCTCCACTTT. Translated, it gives CASSPTGVGSPLHF.

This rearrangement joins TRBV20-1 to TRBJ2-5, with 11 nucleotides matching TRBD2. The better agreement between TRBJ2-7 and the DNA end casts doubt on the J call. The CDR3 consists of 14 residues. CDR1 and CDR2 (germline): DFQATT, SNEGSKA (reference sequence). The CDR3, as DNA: TGCAGTGCTAGGACTAGCGGGAACCAGTACGAGCAGTACTTC. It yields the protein CSARTSGNQYEQYF.

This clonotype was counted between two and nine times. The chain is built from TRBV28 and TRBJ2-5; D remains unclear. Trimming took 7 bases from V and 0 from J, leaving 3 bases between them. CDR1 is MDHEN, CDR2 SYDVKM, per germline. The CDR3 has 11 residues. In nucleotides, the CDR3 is TGTGCCAGCATAGACCAAGAGACCCAGTACTTC. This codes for CASIDQETQYF.

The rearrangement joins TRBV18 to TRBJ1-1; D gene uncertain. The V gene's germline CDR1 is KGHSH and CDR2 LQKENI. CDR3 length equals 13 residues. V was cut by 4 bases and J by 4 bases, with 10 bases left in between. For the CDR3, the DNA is TGTGCCAGCTCACGGGAGGAACGCACTGAAGCTTTCTTT. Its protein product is CASSREERTEAFF.

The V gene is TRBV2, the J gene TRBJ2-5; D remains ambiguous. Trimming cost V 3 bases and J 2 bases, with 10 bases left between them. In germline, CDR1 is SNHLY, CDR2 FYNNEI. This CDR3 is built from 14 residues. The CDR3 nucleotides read TGTGCCAGCAGTGAGGGCTATGGACAAGAGACCCAGTACTTC. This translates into CASSEGYGQETQYF.

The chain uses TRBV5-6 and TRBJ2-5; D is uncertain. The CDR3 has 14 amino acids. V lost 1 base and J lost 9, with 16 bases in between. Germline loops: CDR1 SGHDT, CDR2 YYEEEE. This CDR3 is CASSLPGSSRAQYF. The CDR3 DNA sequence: TGTGCCAGCAGCTTGCCCGGTTCCTCAAGGGCCCAGTACTTC.

The CDR3 sequence is CSASRRSTDTQYF. CDR3 nucleotide sequence: TGCAGTGCTAGCAGGCGGAGCACAGATACGCAGTATTTT. V and J are TRBV20-1 and TRBJ2-3, with D unresolved. Trimming removed 3 bases from V and 0 bases from J, with 7 bases in between. The CDR3 runs to 13 residues. The germline gives CDR1 DFQATT, CDR2 SNEGSKA (reference sequence).

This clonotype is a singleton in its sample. The CDR3 sequence: CSTGRNGGYTF. CDR3 in DNA: TGCAGTACAGGCAGGAATGGCGGCTACACCTTC. The chain recombines TRBV20-1 with TRBJ1-2, with D possibly TRBD1 on 5 matching bases. Per the germline V gene, CDR1 is DFQATT and CDR2 is SNEGSKA (reference sequence). Trimming removed 8 bases from V and 8 bases from J, with 15 bases in between. The CDR3 covers 11 residues.

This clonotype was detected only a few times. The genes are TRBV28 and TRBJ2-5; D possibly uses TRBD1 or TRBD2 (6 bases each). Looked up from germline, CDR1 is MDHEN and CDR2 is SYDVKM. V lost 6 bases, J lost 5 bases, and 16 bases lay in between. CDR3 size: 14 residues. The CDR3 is CASSLGGGLETQYF. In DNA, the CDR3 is TGTGCCAGCAGCTTAGGAGGGGGGCTCGAGACCCAGTACTTC.

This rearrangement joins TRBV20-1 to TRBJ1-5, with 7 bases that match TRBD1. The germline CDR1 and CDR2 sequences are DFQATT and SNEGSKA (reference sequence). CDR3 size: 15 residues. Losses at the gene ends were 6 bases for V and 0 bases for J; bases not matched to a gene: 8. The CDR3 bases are TGCAGTGCAGAAAGGACAGGCTATAGCAATCAGCCCCAGCATTTT. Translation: CSAERTGYSNQPQHF.

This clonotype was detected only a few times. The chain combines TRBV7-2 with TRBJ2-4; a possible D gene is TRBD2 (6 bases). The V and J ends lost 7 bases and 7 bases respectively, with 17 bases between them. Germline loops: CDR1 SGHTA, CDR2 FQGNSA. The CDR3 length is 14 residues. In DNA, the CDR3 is TGTGCCAGCAAGGGAGGAGGGAGTGGTAACATTCAGTACTTC. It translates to CASKGGGSGNIQYF.

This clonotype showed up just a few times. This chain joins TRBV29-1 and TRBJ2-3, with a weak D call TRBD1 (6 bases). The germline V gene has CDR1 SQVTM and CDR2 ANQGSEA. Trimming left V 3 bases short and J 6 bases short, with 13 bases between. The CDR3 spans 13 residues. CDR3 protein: CSVDTGNQDTQYF. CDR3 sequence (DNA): TGCAGCGTTGACACAGGGAACCAGGATACGCAGTATTTT.

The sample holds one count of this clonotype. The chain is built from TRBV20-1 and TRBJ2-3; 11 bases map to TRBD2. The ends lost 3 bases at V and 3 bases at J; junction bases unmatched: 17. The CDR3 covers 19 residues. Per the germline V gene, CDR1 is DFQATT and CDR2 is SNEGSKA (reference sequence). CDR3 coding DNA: TGCAGTGCTAGCGGGCGGGGTTCTAGCGGGAGGACTCGGACAGATACGCAGTATTTT. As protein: CSASGRGSSGRTRTDTQYF.

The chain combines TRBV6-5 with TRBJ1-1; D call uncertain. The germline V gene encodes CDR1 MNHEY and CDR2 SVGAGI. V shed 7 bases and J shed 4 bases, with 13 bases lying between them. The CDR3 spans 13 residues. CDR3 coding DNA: TGTGCCAGCACTGTGGGAATAGGCACTGAAGCTTTCTTT. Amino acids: CASTVGIGTEAFF.

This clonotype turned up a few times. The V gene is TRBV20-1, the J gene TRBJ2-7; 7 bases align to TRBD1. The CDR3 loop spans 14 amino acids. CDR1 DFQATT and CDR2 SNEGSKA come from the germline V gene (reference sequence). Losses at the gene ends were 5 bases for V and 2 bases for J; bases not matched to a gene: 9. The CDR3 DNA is TGCAGTGCTCGTACAGGGGTTCTACCCTACGAGCAGTACTTC. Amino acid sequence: CSARTGVLPYEQYF.

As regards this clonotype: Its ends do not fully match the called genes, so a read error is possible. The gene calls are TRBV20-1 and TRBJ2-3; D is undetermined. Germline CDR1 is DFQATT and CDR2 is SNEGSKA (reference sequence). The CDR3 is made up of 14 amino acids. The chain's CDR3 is CSARDPDSTDTRYF. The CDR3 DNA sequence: TGCAGTGCTAGAGATCCGGATAGCACAGATACGCGGTATTTT.

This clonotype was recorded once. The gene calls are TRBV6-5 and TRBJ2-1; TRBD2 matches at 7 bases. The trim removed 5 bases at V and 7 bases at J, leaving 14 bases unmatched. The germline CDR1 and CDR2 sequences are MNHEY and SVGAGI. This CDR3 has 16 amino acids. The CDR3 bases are TGTGCCAGCAGTCGGACTAGGTCCCAACTGGGGAATGAGCAGTTCTTC. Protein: CASSRTRSQLGNEQFF.

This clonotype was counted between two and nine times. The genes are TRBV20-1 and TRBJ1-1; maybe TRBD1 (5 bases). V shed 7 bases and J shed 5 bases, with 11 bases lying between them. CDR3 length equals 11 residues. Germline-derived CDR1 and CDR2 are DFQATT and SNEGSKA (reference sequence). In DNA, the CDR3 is TGCAGTGAAGACGGGACGACTGAAGCTTTCTTT. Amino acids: CSEDGTTEAFF.

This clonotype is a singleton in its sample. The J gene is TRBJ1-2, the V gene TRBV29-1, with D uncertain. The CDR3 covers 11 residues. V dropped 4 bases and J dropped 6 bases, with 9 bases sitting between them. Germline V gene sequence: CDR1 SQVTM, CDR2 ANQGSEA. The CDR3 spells CSVGPHDGYTF. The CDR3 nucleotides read TGCAGCGTTGGGCCCCACGATGGCTACACCTTC.

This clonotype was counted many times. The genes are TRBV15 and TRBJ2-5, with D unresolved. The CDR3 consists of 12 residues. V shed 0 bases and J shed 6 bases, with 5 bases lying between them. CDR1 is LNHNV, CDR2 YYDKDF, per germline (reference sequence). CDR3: CATSRERKTQYF. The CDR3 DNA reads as TGTGCCACCAGCAGAGAAAGGAAGACCCAGTACTTC.

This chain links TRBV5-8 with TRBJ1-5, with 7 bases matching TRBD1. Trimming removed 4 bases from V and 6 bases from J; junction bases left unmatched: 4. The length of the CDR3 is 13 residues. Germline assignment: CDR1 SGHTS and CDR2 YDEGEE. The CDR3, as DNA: TGTGCCAGCAGCGAAGACAGGGTTCAGCCCCAGCATTTT. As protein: CASSEDRVQPQHF.

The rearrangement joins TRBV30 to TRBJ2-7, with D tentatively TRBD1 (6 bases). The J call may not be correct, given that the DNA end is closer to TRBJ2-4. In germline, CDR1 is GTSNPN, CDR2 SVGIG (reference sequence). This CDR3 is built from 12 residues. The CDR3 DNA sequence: TGTGCCTGGTCAGGGGCCGGAAACATTCAGTACTTC. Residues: CAWSGAGNIQYF.

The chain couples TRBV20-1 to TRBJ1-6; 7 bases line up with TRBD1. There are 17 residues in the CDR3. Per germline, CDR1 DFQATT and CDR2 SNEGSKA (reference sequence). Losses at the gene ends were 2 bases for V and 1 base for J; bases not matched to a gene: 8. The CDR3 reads CSARLRGGQSYNSPLHF. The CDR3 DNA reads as TGCAGTGCTAGACTCCGGGGGGGACAGTCCTATAATTCACCCCTCCACTTT.

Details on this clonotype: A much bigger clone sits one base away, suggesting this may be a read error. The CDR3 loop reads CASSHGLDNEQYF. CDR3 coding DNA: TGTGCCAGCAGCCACGGACTGGACAATGAGCAGTACTTC. The chain has TRBV7-6 and TRBJ2-5; D possibly matches TRBD1 or TRBD2 (5 bases each). Between the trimmed V and J ends, which lost 5 bases and 11 bases, there was a span of 18 bases. Germline CDR1 reads SGHVS; CDR2 reads FNYEAQ. The length of the CDR3 is 13 residues.